One and the same sample provided the 12 T cell receptor beta chains below, sequenced in a study of cytomegalovirus exposure and HLA in healthy donors. 13 Jbeta primers and 60 Vbeta primers were used for the PCR. The table came from immunoSEQ multiplex PCR; TCRdb's copy has only in-frame clones and leaves some out. Among 200,000 or so clones, 70% to 90% were seen once, and the ten largest hold roughly 3.1%. Sample: PBMCs. These TCRs come from a man aged 30-40 years in good health and CMV-seronegative.

V is TRBV4-3 and J is TRBJ2-7; D unresolved. CDR1 and CDR2 (germline): LGHNA, YSLEER. The CDR3 consists of 16 residues. The V end was cut by 0 bases, the J end by 2 bases, with 14 bases between. The CDR3 DNA sequence: TGCGCCAGCAGCCAAGACGTCGCAGGTTCCCCCTACGAGCAGTACTTC. This encodes CASSQDVAGSPYEQYF.

V and J are TRBV28 and TRBJ1-2; tentatively, D is TRBD1 (5 bases). This CDR3 has 14 residues. Germline V gene sequence: CDR1 MDHEN, CDR2 SYDVKM. V lost 4 bases and J 4 bases, leaving 13 bases between the germline ends. CDR3 residues: CASSSDSGLYGYTF. CDR3 sequence (DNA): TGTGCCAGCAGTTCCGACAGTGGCCTCTATGGCTACACCTTC.

J is TRBJ1-1 and V is TRBV4-2, with 7 bases lining up with TRBD1. The J segment lost 0 bases and the V segment lost 0 bases, leaving 1 base of the junction unmatched. The CDR3 sequence is 15 residues long. The germline V gene has CDR1 LGHNA and CDR2 YNFKEQ. The CDR3 spells CASSQEGGMNTEAFF. CDR3 in DNA: TGTGCCAGCAGCCAAGAAGGGGGCATGAACACTGAAGCTTTCTTT.

The V gene is TRBV5-6, the J gene TRBJ1-1; 8 bases are shared with TRBD1. V was clipped by 3 bases and J by 4 bases; unmatched bases: 17. The length of the CDR3 is 18 residues. CDR1 is SGHDT and CDR2 is YYEEEE in the germline V gene. CDR3 sequence (DNA): TGTGCCAGCAGCTCGGAGAATTATCGACAGGGGAGGTCCACTGAAGCTTTCTTT. Translation: CASSSENYRQGRSTEAFF.

This clone was seen a handful of times. The chain is built from TRBV11-2 and TRBJ1-2; 11 bases line up with TRBD1. Germline V gene data show CDR1 as SGHAT and CDR2 as FQNNGV. Losses at the gene ends were 3 bases for V and 8 bases for J; bases not matched to a gene: 2. The CDR3 is 13 amino acids. This chain's CDR3 is CASSFGTGGGYTF. CDR3 sequence (DNA): TGTGCCAGCAGCTTTGGGACAGGGGGAGGCTACACCTTC.

This chain links TRBV5-1 with TRBJ1-6; D may be TRBD1 (5 bases). Germline V gene lookup returns CDR1 SGHRS and CDR2 YFSETQ. The CDR3 is 16 amino acids. V lost 0 bases and J 7 bases, leaving 14 bases between the germline ends. The chain's CDR3 is CASSLDGAVANSPLHF. The CDR3 nucleotides are TGCGCCAGCAGCTTGGATGGGGCAGTGGCCAATTCACCCCTCCACTTT.

The chain has TRBV2 and TRBJ2-2, with 9 positions matching TRBD1. After removal of 6 bases from V and 4 bases from J, the junction contained 9 bases not matched to a gene. Germline loops: CDR1 SNHLY, CDR2 FYNNEI. This CDR3 contains 16 residues. CDR3 bases: TGTGCCAGCAGGGCAATGGACAGGGGTAGCACCGGGGAGCTGTTTTTT. It specifies CASRAMDRGSTGELFF.

The rearrangement links TRBV2 to TRBJ2-5; 11 bases map to TRBD2. This CDR3 spans 16 amino acids. V gave up 1 base and J gave up 2 bases; unmatched junction bases: 3. The V gene's germline CDR1 is SNHLY and CDR2 FYNNEI. In nucleotides, the CDR3 is TGTGCCAGCAGTGAAGGAAGACTAGCGGGGCAAGAGACCCAGTACTTC. This translates into CASSEGRLAGQETQYF.

The sample holds one count of this clone. The J gene is TRBJ1-4, the V gene TRBV5-1; TRBD1 might be the D (5 bases). CDR3 length equals 15 residues. CDR1 is SGHRS, CDR2 YFSETQ, per germline. Trimming stripped 7 bases from V and 3 bases from J, with 16 bases between. The chain's CDR3 is CASGPVGGANEKLFF. The CDR3 nucleotides are TGCGCCAGCGGACCCGTCGGGGGGGCTAATGAAAAACTGTTTTTT.

The chain joins TRBV27 to TRBJ1-2, with 8 bases fitting TRBD1. Trimming took 6 bases from V and 8 from J; bases not matched to a gene: 8. Germline assignment: CDR1 MNHEY and CDR2 SMNVEV (reference sequence). The length of the CDR3 is 13 residues. The CDR3 DNA is TGTGCCAGCAGCCCGACGACAGGGGACGGCTACACCTTC. Translation gives CASSPTTGDGYTF.

V and J are TRBV6-5 and TRBJ1-4; no clear D gene. There are 15 residues in the CDR3. Germline CDR1 and CDR2: MNHEY and SVGAGI. The V end was cut by 6 bases, the J end by 8 bases, with 19 bases between. CDR3 region: CASRLTPTTGEKLFF. The CDR3 nucleotides are TGTGCCAGCAGGTTAACGCCGACCACGGGGGAAAAACTGTTTTTT.

This chain connects TRBV28 to TRBJ2-7; tentatively, D is TRBD1 (6 bases). Between the trimmed V and J ends, which lost 2 bases and 7 bases, there was a span of 15 bases. The CDR3 contains 14 residues. CDR1 and CDR2 (germline): MDHEN, SYDVKM. In nucleotides, the CDR3 is TGTGCCAGCAGTTTAATACAGGGTCTTCTTGAGCAGTACTTC. This encodes CASSLIQGLLEQYF.